This TCR beta chain was captured in a study of beta chain features in type 1 diabetes. Expressed TCRB transcripts were sequenced because the isolated RNA had all been reverse transcribed beforehand. Only in-frame clones appear in the TCRdb table, and some are missing; sequencing was by immunoSEQ multiplex PCR. The profile shows 10,000 to 15,000 clones, 35% to 55% of them singletons. Turning to this clone: Antigen unknown.

Germline V gene sequence: CDR1 LNHDA, CDR2 SQIVND (reference sequence). V trimming: 5 bases; J trimming: 5 bases; junction bases outside the gene matches: 2. The CDR3 extends over 13 amino acids. The study's findings and limits: For type 1 diabetes patients, VDJ junctions showed fewer insertions and more deletions.

The sequencing input was stem cell memory CD4+ T cells from blood. This chain uses TRBV19 with TRBJ2-5; TRBD1 matches 10 bases. This clonotype was sampled from a man aged 18 to 29 in good health. The DNA for the CDR3 is TGTGCCAGTAGTGGGGGACAGGGGGAGACCCAGTACTTC. It specifies CASSGGQGETQYF.